These 27 T cell receptor beta chains were sequenced from one sample in a study of blood T cell repertoires in COVID-19. Here immunoSEQ multiplex PCR was the method, and the copy in TCRdb shows in-frame clones only, minus some. The sample has around 160,000 clones, over 75% seen once; the top ten hold 10% to 15%. The sample consisted of peripheral blood. These receptors originate from a man between 60 and 70 years old with active or convalescent COVID-19.

The chain employs TRBV11-1 and TRBJ2-1; TRBD2 agrees at 8 bases. This CDR3 spans 15 amino acids. J lost 7 bases, V lost 5 bases, and 10 bases had no gene match. CDR1 SGHAT and CDR2 FQDESV come from the germline V gene (reference sequence). The CDR3 nucleotides are TGTGCCAGCAGCCCTAGGCGACTAGCGAAGAATGAGCAGTTCTTC. This sequence encodes CASSPRRLAKNEQFF.

This chain connects TRBV3-1 (or the pseudogene TRBV3-2) to TRBJ1-5, with no clear D. This CDR3 comprises 15 residues. Trimming removed 2 bases from V and 0 bases from J, with 8 bases in between. CDR1 is LGHDT and CDR2 is YNNKEL in the germline V gene (reference sequence). The CDR3 here is CASSQRGYSNQPQHF. The CDR3, as DNA: TGTGCCAGCAGCCAAAGAGGATATAGCAATCAGCCCCAGCATTTT.

The gene calls are TRBV27 and TRBJ1-5; TRBD1 agrees at 8 bases. Germline V gives CDR1 MNHEY, CDR2 SMNVEV (reference sequence). The CDR3 is made up of 14 amino acids. With 2 bases clipped from V and 3 bases from J, the junction kept 0 bases outside the gene matches. This CDR3 reads CASSLQGANQPQHF. CDR3 DNA: TGTGCCAGCAGTTTACAGGGGGCCAATCAGCCCCAGCATTTT.

The rearrangement uses TRBV10-3 and TRBJ2-3, with D possibly TRBD2 on 6 matching bases. The V gene's germline CDR1 is ENHRY and CDR2 SYGVKD. The germline V and J ends were trimmed by 5 bases and 0 bases, with 12 bases remaining between them. This CDR3 is 15 amino acids long. The DNA for the CDR3 is TGTGCCATCAGTCGGGCTAGCGAGAGCACAGATACGCAGTATTTT. This gives the protein CAISRASESTDTQYF.

This clone has a handful of counts. This same CDR3 is encoded by further DNA sequences in the sample. The gene calls are TRBV19 and TRBJ1-1, with D possibly matching TRBD1 (6 bases). Germline V CDR1 and CDR2: LNHDA, SQIVND (reference sequence). The ends were cut back, 6 bases at V and 5 bases at J, with 10 bases in the middle. This CDR3 has 12 residues. CDR3 sequence reads: CASRQQGTEAFF. DNA for the CDR3: TGTGCCAGTAGGCAACAGGGAACTGAAGCTTTCTTT.

The chain uses TRBV3-1 (or the pseudogene TRBV3-2) and TRBJ1-4; D perhaps matches TRBD1 (6 bases). V lost 8 bases and J lost 11, with 15 bases in between. CDR3 length: 12 residues. CDR1 LGHDT and CDR2 YNNKEL come from the germline V gene (reference sequence). CDR3 sequence reads: CASQDSRRKLFF. The CDR3 DNA sequence: TGTGCCAGCCAGGACAGCCGGCGGAAACTGTTTTTT.

V usage is TRBV6-5 and J usage is TRBJ1-6, with D perhaps TRBD1 (5 bases). The length of the CDR3 is 14 residues. V was trimmed by 5 bases and J by 8 bases, leaving 13 bases between them. Germline V gives CDR1 MNHEY, CDR2 SVGAGI. CDR3 coding DNA: TGTGCCAGCAGTCGTTCAGGGAAGGATTCACCCCTCCACTTT. Protein sequence: CASSRSGKDSPLHF.

V gene TRBV5-1 combines with J gene TRBJ1-4; D is unresolved. Germline V CDR1 and CDR2: SGHRS, YFSETQ. The CDR3 length is 16 residues. Trimming stripped 3 bases from V and 2 bases from J, with 14 bases between. In nucleotides, the CDR3 is TGCGCCAGCAGCTCCGGGATCAGTCGGACTAATGAAAAACTGTTTTTT. Amino acid sequence: CASSSGISRTNEKLFF.

The chain is built from TRBV5-5 and TRBJ2-5; 9 bases are a match to TRBD1. The CDR3 loop spans 16 amino acids. Germline CDR1 and CDR2: SGHKS and YYEKEE (reference sequence). J lost 5 bases, V lost 3 bases, and 11 bases had no gene match. CDR3 sequence: CASSSQPTGGGETQYF. CDR3 in DNA: TGTGCCAGCAGCTCACAACCTACAGGGGGCGGGGAGACCCAGTACTTC.

The V call is TRBV9, the J call TRBJ1-2, with 7 nucleotides matching TRBD1. V shed 0 bases and J 4 bases; nucleotides not matched to a gene: 12. CDR1 SGDLS and CDR2 YYNGEE come from the germline V gene. CDR3 length: 17 residues. CDR3 loop: CASSVEQGSHPAYGYTF. CDR3 sequence (DNA): TGTGCCAGCAGCGTAGAACAGGGGTCCCACCCGGCCTATGGCTACACCTTC.

CDR3 protein: CATSGGGDNEKLFF. The CDR3 nucleotides read TGTGCCACCAGCGGCGGAGGTGATAATGAAAAACTGTTTTTT. The chain recombines TRBV15 with TRBJ1-4; D remains unclear. Per the germline V gene, CDR1 is LNHNV and CDR2 is YYDKDF (reference sequence). Trimming removed 5 bases at V and 4 bases at J, with 11 bases between. CDR3 length: 14 residues.

This clone was counted once. The chain has TRBV6-5 and TRBJ1-2; the D is unclear. CDR1 and CDR2 (germline): MNHEY, SVGAGI. The CDR3 length is 13 residues. The V end was cut by 6 bases, the J end by 0 bases, with 8 bases between. CDR3 protein: CASRDGTNYGYTF. In nucleotides, the CDR3 is TGTGCCAGCAGAGACGGGACTAACTATGGCTACACCTTC.

The V call is TRBV13, the J call TRBJ2-1; D possibly corresponds to TRBD2 (6 bases). The CDR3 sequence is 14 residues long. The germline CDR1 and CDR2 sequences are PRHDT and FYEKMQ (reference sequence). V was trimmed by 3 bases and J by 4 bases, leaving 10 bases between them. CDR3 nucleotides: TGTGCCAGCAGCTTGGGACTGGGATACAATGAGCAGTTCTTC. Its protein product is CASSLGLGYNEQFF.

The rearrangement links TRBV14 to TRBJ2-3; 8 bases map to TRBD2. This CDR3 is built from 18 residues. CDR1 and CDR2 (germline): SGHDN, FVKESK. With 1 base clipped from V and 6 bases from J, the junction kept 15 bases outside the gene matches. The CDR3 DNA reads as TGTGCCAGCAGCCAAGCGGGGGGGACTAGTAGAACCGCGGATACGCAGTATTTT. This encodes CASSQAGGTSRTADTQYF.

The chain links TRBV11-2 to TRBJ2-7; 7 nucleotides line up with TRBD2. Germline CDR1 is SGHAT and CDR2 is FQNNGV. The length of the CDR3 is 17 residues. Trimming cost V 5 bases and J 3 bases; bases outside gene matches: 16. CDR3 residues: CASSLGAGGRLGYEQYF. The DNA of the CDR3 is TGTGCCAGCAGCCTAGGGGCGGGCGGGAGACTAGGCTACGAGCAGTACTTC. The complete variable domain, with remaining parts taken from reference TRBV11-2 and TRBJ2-7, reads EAGVAQSPRYKIIEKRQSVAFWCNPISGHATLYWYQQILGQGPKLLIQFQNNGVVDDSQLPKDRFSAERLKGVDSTLKIQPAKLEDSAVYLCASSLGAGGRLGYEQYFGPGTRLTVT.

The chain combines TRBV6-5 with TRBJ2-3; 8 nucleotides align to TRBD2. Per germline, CDR1 MNHEY and CDR2 SVGAGI. CDR3 length: 15 amino acids. V dropped 6 bases and J dropped 1; count of bases not matched to a gene: 6. The CDR3 region is CASSQPGLGTDTQYF. For the CDR3, the DNA is TGTGCCAGCAGCCAACCGGGACTAGGCACAGATACGCAGTATTTT.

V usage is TRBV11-2 and J usage is TRBJ1-1; 9 positions agree with TRBD1. V trimming: 4 bases; J trimming: 1 base; junction bases outside the gene matches: 1. The CDR3 runs 14 residues. CDR1 SGHAT and CDR2 FQNNGV come from the germline V gene. CDR3 amino acids: CASSYRGPNTEAFF. CDR3 nucleotide sequence: TGTGCCAGCAGCTACAGGGGGCCGAACACTGAAGCTTTCTTT.

J is TRBJ2-7 and V is TRBV11-2, with 8 bases lining up with TRBD2. The germline V gene has CDR1 SGHAT and CDR2 FQNNGV. J gave up 2 bases and V 5 bases, and 14 bases lay outside the gene matches. There are 17 residues in the CDR3. The CDR3 is CASSPISRGTRAYEQYF. CDR3 nucleotides: TGTGCCAGCAGCCCCATCAGCCGGGGGACTAGAGCCTACGAGCAGTACTTC.

The V and J genes are TRBV2 and TRBJ2-7; 14 bases align to TRBD2. Germline V CDR1 and CDR2: SNHLY, FYNNEI. Trimming took 7 bases from V and 4 from J; bases not matched to a gene: 6. The CDR3 length is 15 residues. CDR3 protein: CASKMGLAGAYEQYF. The CDR3 region has the DNA TGTGCCAGCAAGATGGGACTAGCGGGGGCTTACGAGCAGTACTTC.

CDR3 sequence reads: CANHGLAGEETQYF. The CDR3 coding sequence is TGTGCCAACCACGGACTAGCGGGAGAAGAGACCCAGTACTTC. The rearrangement joins TRBV2 to TRBJ2-5, with 13 positions matching TRBD2. CDR1 and CDR2 from the germline V gene are SNHLY and FYNNEI. Trimming took 10 bases from V and 3 from J; bases not matched to a gene: 5. CDR3 length: 14 amino acids.

This chain joins TRBV2 and TRBJ2-1; 8 bases line up with TRBD2. V lost 3 bases, J lost 4 bases, and 5 bases stayed unmatched. This CDR3 has 15 residues. The germline CDR1 and CDR2 sequences are SNHLY and FYNNEI. The CDR3 is CASSDGGGRYNEQFF. CDR3 bases: TGTGCCAGCAGTGACGGCGGGGGGCGTTACAATGAGCAGTTCTTC.

This clone was found once. This chain uses TRBV29-1 with TRBJ1-2; D ambiguous. CDR3 length equals 14 residues. V was shortened by 3 bases and J by 2 bases, with 13 bases between the two germline ends. The germline gives CDR1 SQVTM, CDR2 ANQGSEA. The CDR3 DNA reads TGCAGCGTTGATCTCCTTGTCCTAAACTATGGCTACACCTTC. It encodes CSVDLLVLNYGYTF.

The chain recombines TRBV2 with TRBJ2-1; 7 nucleotides match TRBD1. The germline V gene has CDR1 SNHLY and CDR2 FYNNEI. With V trimmed by 4 bases and J by 7 bases, 10 bases remained unmatched. CDR3 size: 15 residues. CDR3 residues: CASSASPGTANEQFF. CDR3 DNA: TGTGCCAGCAGTGCTTCCCCCGGGACAGCAAATGAGCAGTTCTTC.

The gene calls are TRBV6-2 or TRBV6-3 and TRBJ2-2; D ambiguous. This CDR3 is built from 14 residues. Germline assignment: CDR1 MNHEY and CDR2 SVGEGT. The V end lost 2 bases, the J end lost 1 base, and 5 bases lay between the germline ends. The CDR3 sequence is CASSYRVNTGELFF. DNA for the CDR3: TGTGCCAGCAGTTACAGAGTGAACACCGGGGAGCTGTTTTTT.

The gene calls are TRBV6-1 and TRBJ2-3; D not certain. The CDR3 consists of 13 residues. Trimming removed 2 bases from V and 2 bases from J, with 5 bases in between. Germline V gene data show CDR1 as MNHNS and CDR2 as SASEGT. The CDR3 here is CASSETVTDTQYF. CDR3 sequence (DNA): TGTGCCAGCAGTGAAACGGTCACAGATACGCAGTATTTT.

V is TRBV4-2 and J is TRBJ1-6; 7 nucleotides align to TRBD1. Germline CDR1 reads LGHNA; CDR2 reads YNFKEQ. The trim removed 0 bases at V and 9 bases at J, leaving 14 bases unmatched. The CDR3 extends over 18 amino acids. The chain's CDR3 is CASSQDWGQNGVSSPLHF. The CDR3 DNA reads as TGTGCCAGCAGCCAAGATTGGGGACAGAACGGAGTTAGTTCACCCCTCCACTTT.

The chain employs TRBV7-9 and TRBJ1-4, with 7 nucleotides matching TRBD1. CDR1 and CDR2 from the germline V gene are SEHNR and FQNEAQ (reference sequence). The CDR3 consists of 16 residues. The junction had 9 bases not matched to a gene; V was cut back by 5 bases and J by 3 bases. CDR3 sequence reads: CASSLQGGAANEKLFF. Written as DNA, the CDR3 is TGTGCCAGCAGCCTGCAAGGGGGCGCAGCTAATGAAAAACTGTTTTTT.